This TCR beta chain was retrieved from a study of Graves' ophthalmopathy and Graves' hyperthyroidism. Using RNA transcripts, the TCR beta CDR3 regions were amplified. RT-PCR was first run with HTBI primers, then multiplex PCR in a second round. TCRdb called the multiplex PCR reads again in MiXCR, with one record for every CDR3 protein. The data contain a few hundred thousand distinct CDR3 sequences, roughly 14% of them singletons. This clonotype showed up many times. Germline CDR1 and CDR2: MNHNS and SASEGT. V dropped 6 bases and J dropped 0 bases, with 5 bases sitting between them. This CDR3 comprises 12 residues.

This TCR was recovered from a woman younger than 35 with stable Graves' hyperthyroidism. Material: peripheral blood. The gene calls are TRBV6-1 and TRBJ1-1, with D unresolved. This CDR3 reads CASRGMNTEAFF. CDR3 sequence (DNA): TGTGCCAGCAGGGGGATGAACACTGAAGCTTTCTTT.